The entry that follows covers one TCR beta chain sequence. Antigen unknown. This entry is derived from a study of identical twins. Through template switching, a universal primer site was introduced, and the cDNA contained unique molecular identifiers. TCRdb redid the calling of the 5' RACE reads with MiXCR, one entry per CDR3 protein. Of 250,000 or so distinct CDR3 sequences in the sample, 12% were seen once. The V gene's germline CDR1 is DFQATT and CDR2 SNEGSKA (reference sequence). This CDR3 spans 16 amino acids. With 5 bases clipped from V and 3 bases from J, the junction kept 7 bases outside the gene matches. Findings and caveats of the study: Twin-shared out-of-frame alpha sequences showed excess low generation probability.

The same data also contributed to another study, on yellow fever vaccine responses in identical twins. That report notes: Reportedly, the response of twins' T cells to the vaccine seemed partly convergent, partly personalized.

The sequence came from a woman aged 18-35 years in good health. Sequencing input: memory (CD45RO+) T cells sorted from blood. This sequence joins TRBV20-1 and TRBJ2-6; 10 positions agree with TRBD1. The chain's CDR3 is CSARRQGARGANVLTF. DNA for the CDR3: TGCAGTGCTCGACGACAGGGGGCACGTGGGGCCAACGTCCTGACTTTC.